Listed below are T cell receptor beta chains from one sample, sequenced in a study of post-analysis software for immune sequencing data. MiXCR, run by TCRdb on the PCR reads, gives a single entry per CDR3 protein. The repertoire includes about half a million distinct CDR3 sequences, around 40% of them detected once, and about 12% sits in the top ten. The sequenced sample was blood. These receptors all come from a girl aged 5-17 years with multiple sclerosis. CDR3s include the opening cysteine and the closing phenylalanine or tryptophan. D genes are given only for firm matches. For some rows the clone size is stated as once, few or many, or as a class when expanded; others skip it.

abundance	d_gene	j_gene	v_gene	CDR3nt	CDR3aa
.	TRBD2	TRBJ2-5	TRBV6-5	TGTGCCAGCAAGCGGGAGGTCCAAGAGACCCAGTACTTC	CASKREVQETQYF
once	.	TRBJ1-1	TRBV20-1	TGCAGTGCTAGGGATCAGGGGAGGTTCACTGAAGCTTTCTTT	CSARDQGRFTEAFF
.	.	TRBJ1-5	TRBV20-1	TGCAGTGCTAGCAACAGCCAGATGTATAGCAATCAGCCCCAGCATTTT	CSASNSQMYSNQPQHF
.	.	TRBJ2-7	TRBV20-1	TGCAGTGCTCCTAGTGGGGCGGGGTACGCCTACGAGCAGTACTTC	CSAPSGAGYAYEQYF
.	TRBD2	TRBJ2-3	TRBV4-1	TGCGTCAGCAGCCCCCTAGCGGGAGGGAACACAGATACGCAGTATTTT	CVSSPLAGGNTDTQYF
few	.	TRBJ1-2	TRBV7-9	TGTGCCAGCAGCTCCCCGCTAGGATGGGATGGCTACACCTTC	CASSSPLGWDGYTF
few	TRBD2	TRBJ2-1	TRBV4-2	TGTGCCAGCAGCCAAGAATCGAGCGGGAGGTTTGAGCAGTTCTTC	CASSQESSGRFEQFF
.	.	TRBJ2-5	TRBV15	TGTGCCACCAGCCCCCGACAGACCCAAGAGACCCAGTACTTC	CATSPRQTQETQYF
.	.	TRBJ2-3	TRBV30	TGTGCCTGGAGTGTACGGGTTGCTAGCACAGATACGCAGTATTTT	CAWSVRVASTDTQYF
few	TRBD1	TRBJ2-4	TRBV6-5	TGTGCCAGCAGTTACTCGGGGCCCAACAGGGGGCTAGCCAAAAACATTCAGTACTTC	CASSYSGPNRGLAKNIQYF
.	.	TRBJ1-1	TRBV18	TGTGCCAGCTCATCAGGTGAAGACAGTGAAGCTTTCTTT	CASSSGEDSEAFF
.	.	TRBJ1-2	TRBV15	TGTGCCACCAGCAGAGATCGTAGCCAAGGGTATGGCTACACCTTC	CATSRDRSQGYGYTF
.	.	TRBJ2-2	TRBV7-3	TGTGCCAGCTCAAAGGGAGCCGACGGGGAGCTGTTTTTT	CASSKGADGELFF
few	TRBD1	TRBJ1-4	TRBV6-5	TGTGCCAGCACCCTATCTCAGCGGGACAGGGTTGAAAAACTGTTTTTT	CASTLSQRDRVEKLFF
.	.	TRBJ2-5	TRBV5-1	TGCGCCAGCAGCTTGGATTACAAACTAAGTTCTAGGGAGACCCAGTACTTC	CASSLDYKLSSRETQYF
few	.	TRBJ1-2	TRBV7-2	TGTGCCAGCGGAGACCTACTCTATGGCTACACCTTC	CASGDLLYGYTF
.	.	TRBJ2-5	TRBV6-2/TRBV6-3	TGTGCCAGCAGAGCCGCTAGCGCCGGAGTCGAGACCCAGTACTTC	CASRAASAGVETQYF
few	TRBD2	TRBJ2-7	TRBV11-2	TGTGCCAGCAGCTTGAGGAGACTAGCGGGAGGGCTCCACGAGCAGTACTTC	CASSLRRLAGGLHEQYF
many	.	TRBJ2-7	TRBV2	TGTGCCAGCAGTGTCGCAGCCGACGGGACGGGACTTTACGAGCAGTACTTC	CASSVAADGTGLYEQYF
.	.	TRBJ2-5	TRBV28	TGTGCCAGCAGTCTCGCAACCGGGTTCCAAGAGACCCAGTACTTC	CASSLATGFQETQYF
.	TRBD1	TRBJ1-2	TRBV5-1	TGTGCCAGCAGTTTGGGACAGGTCTATGGCTACACCTTC	CASSLGQVYGYTF
.	.	TRBJ2-3	TRBV10-3	TGTGCCATCAGTGAGTCAGCGATTATCGACACAGATACGCAGTATTTT	CAISESAIIDTDTQYF
few	.	TRBJ2-1	TRBV5-5	TGTGCCAGCAGCTTGCTGGGCGGTCATAGGGATGAGCAGTTCTTC	CASSLLGGHRDEQFF
.	.	TRBJ2-5	TRBV12-3/TRBV12-4	TGTGCCAGCAGTCCAGGACCGTACCGAGAGACCCGGTACTTC	CASSPGPYRETRYF
.	TRBD2	TRBJ2-1	TRBV12-3/TRBV12-4	TGTGCCAGCAGTTTCGGTAGCGGGACCTACAATGAGCAGTTCTTC	CASSFGSGTYNEQFF
.	.	TRBJ2-3	TRBV28	TGTGCCAGCAGTTTACCAGGGCAAACAGATACGCAGTATTTT	CASSLPGQTDTQYF
.	TRBD2	TRBJ2-3	TRBV28	TGTGCCAGCAGTTTACCGGGACTAGCGGGAGATACGCAGTATTTT	CASSLPGLAGDTQYF
.	.	TRBJ1-1	TRBV4-2	TGTGCCAGCAGCCAAGCGCAGGGTATCGCTGAAGCTTTCTTT	CASSQAQGIAEAFF
.	TRBD2	TRBJ2-7	TRBV7-9	TGTGCCAGCAGCTCCGCCTGGACTAGCGGGAGCGAGCAGTACTTC	CASSSAWTSGSEQYF
.	.	TRBJ1-5	TRBV7-2	TGTGCCAGCAGCTTAGGGCCCCGGCACCCCCAGCATTTT	CASSLGPRHPQHF
many	TRBD1	TRBJ2-7	TRBV20-1	TGCAGTGCTAGAGATCGTGGGACAGGCTACGAGCAGTACTTC	CSARDRGTGYEQYF